Each of the 32 T cell receptor beta chains below was sequenced from the same sample in a study of blood T cell repertoires in COVID-19. TCRdb's table, derived via immunoSEQ multiplex PCR, lists solely in-frame clones and lacks some. The sample shows about 69,000 clones, roughly 86% of them seen only once. The material sequenced was peripheral blood. The receptors were gathered from a man in his forties or fifties with COVID-19, enrolled during active disease.

The CDR3 region is CASSPRGGGPFISTDTQYF. CDR3 bases: TGTGCCAGCAGCCCCAGGGGCGGGGGCCCCTTTATTAGCACAGATACGCAGTATTTT. The V call is TRBV5-5, the J call TRBJ2-3; a weak D match, TRBD2 (7 bases). This CDR3 spans 19 amino acids. Trimming pared 4 bases from V and 0 bases from J, leaving 24 bases between. Germline CDR1 reads SGHKS; CDR2 reads YYEKEE (reference sequence).

This clone was recorded a few times. The chain carries TRBV13 and TRBJ1-6; TRBD1 matches 7 bases. Germline CDR1 is PRHDT and CDR2 is FYEKMQ (reference sequence). Trimming cost V 5 bases and J 8 bases; bases outside gene matches: 3. The CDR3 loop spans 13 amino acids. The CDR3 loop reads CASSLQGDSPLHF. The DNA for the CDR3 is TGTGCCAGCAGCCTCCAGGGGGATTCACCCCTCCACTTT.

The V and J genes are TRBV28 and TRBJ1-2; D not certain. V was cut by 6 bases and J by 8 bases, with 13 bases left in between. CDR3 size: 12 residues. Germline assignment: CDR1 MDHEN and CDR2 SYDVKM. CDR3 residues: CASSQGGSGYTF. The CDR3, as DNA: TGTGCCAGCAGCCAAGGAGGGTCCGGCTACACCTTC.

The chain has TRBV2 and TRBJ2-5; 13 positions agree with TRBD2. Germline trimming cut 5 bases from V and 5 bases from J; bases unmatched to any gene: 5. CDR3 size: 15 residues. Germline CDR1 is SNHLY and CDR2 is FYNNEI. CDR3 protein: CASSTLAGGPETQYF. In nucleotides, the CDR3 is TGTGCCAGCAGTACACTAGCGGGGGGGCCGGAGACCCAGTACTTC.

In DNA, the CDR3 is TGTGCCAGCAGAGACAGGGGGTGGGAGACCCAGTACTTC. As protein: CASRDRGWETQYF. V usage is TRBV12-3 or TRBV12-4 and J usage is TRBJ2-5; 9 nucleotides line up with TRBD1. This CDR3 is 13 amino acids long. Trimming removed 6 bases from V and 5 bases from J; junction bases left unmatched: 4.

This sequence joins TRBV5-1 and TRBJ2-7; D not resolved. CDR3 length: 13 residues. Germline V gene data show CDR1 as SGHRS and CDR2 as YFSETQ. With 1 base removed from V and 2 bases from J, the gap between germline ends came to 7 bases. The CDR3 region has the DNA TGCGCCAGCAGCTTGTCAGGTCCCTACGAGCAGTACTTC. Translated, it gives CASSLSGPYEQYF. Full variable domain (remainder filled in from reference TRBV5-1 and TRBJ2-7): KAGVTQTPRYLIKTRGQQVTLSCSPISGHRSVSWYQQTPGQGLQFLFEYFSETQRNKGNFPGRFSGRQFSNSRSEMNVSTLELGDSALYLCASSLSGPYEQYFGPGTRLTVT.

This chain connects TRBV7-9 to TRBJ1-2, with D unclear. Germline V lookup: CDR1 SEHNR, CDR2 FQNEAQ (reference sequence). CDR3 length equals 14 residues. The V and J ends lost 4 bases and 7 bases respectively, with 16 bases between them. The CDR3 DNA reads as TGTGCCAGCAGCTCTCCCCTGGGGAGGTCTGGCTACACCTTC. This encodes CASSSPLGRSGYTF.

The chain uses TRBV27 and TRBJ1-1; D gene uncertain. CDR1 and CDR2 from the germline V gene are MNHEY and SMNVEV (reference sequence). CDR3 length equals 14 residues. V gave up 4 bases and J gave up 5 bases, with 14 bases separating them. CDR3 in DNA: TGTGCCAGCAGTTATATCCCCCGGGGAACTGAAGCTTTCTTT. Translation gives CASSYIPRGTEAFF.

The chain carries TRBV5-1 and TRBJ2-7, with 9 bases aligning to TRBD1. This CDR3 is 14 amino acids long. The germline V gene encodes CDR1 SGHRS and CDR2 YFSETQ. The ends lost 0 bases at V and 7 bases at J; junction bases unmatched: 5. The CDR3: CASSLEQGAEEQYF. The DNA for the CDR3 is TGCGCCAGCAGCTTGGAACAGGGGGCGGAGGAGCAGTACTTC.

The chain joins TRBV12-3 or TRBV12-4 to TRBJ2-5, with 11 positions matching TRBD1. The CDR3 contains 12 residues. V was clipped by 8 bases and J by 8 bases; unmatched bases: 4. The CDR3, as DNA: TGTGCCAGCCGGACAGGGGGCTTAACCCAGTACTTC. Its translation is CASRTGGLTQYF.

V gene TRBV19 combines with J gene TRBJ2-7, with D tentatively TRBD1 (5 bases). This CDR3 has 14 amino acids. The V end lost 5 bases, the J end lost 2 bases, and 13 bases lay between the germline ends. CDR1 and CDR2 (germline): LNHDA, SQIVND (reference sequence). In DNA form, the CDR3 reads TGTGCCAGTAGTGCCGTGGCAGGGCCCTACGAGCAGTACTTC. This encodes CASSAVAGPYEQYF.

The chain has TRBV2 and TRBJ1-1, with D possibly being TRBD1 (6 bases). V lost 7 bases and J lost 6, with 12 bases in between. The CDR3 covers 12 residues. Germline lookup yields CDR1 SNHLY and CDR2 FYNNEI. The CDR3 sequence: CASNQGSPEAFF. In nucleotides, the CDR3 is TGTGCCAGCAACCAGGGGAGCCCTGAAGCTTTCTTT.

The rearrangement joins TRBV12-2 to TRBJ2-7; TRBD2 is the table's D call, not checked against the DNA. TRBV12-2 corresponds to a pseudogene. This CDR3 spans 13 amino acids. The CDR3 DNA follows: TGTGCAAGTCGCAACCCGGGGTGCCACGAGCAGTACTTC. This encodes CASRNPGCHEQYF.

V and J are TRBV12-3 or TRBV12-4 and TRBJ1-4, with 9 bases aligning to TRBD1. This CDR3 is 13 amino acids long. V lost 6 bases, J lost 6 bases, and 2 bases stayed unmatched. The CDR3 DNA reads as TGTGCCAGCAGATGGACAGGGGATGAAAAACTGTTTTTT. It encodes CASRWTGDEKLFF.

The chain carries TRBV11-2 and TRBJ2-5; TRBD2 matches 15 bases. This CDR3 is 17 amino acids long. CDR1 and CDR2 from the germline V gene are SGHAT and FQNNGV. V was pared by 3 bases and J by 5 bases, with 7 bases of the junction left unmatched. In nucleotides, the CDR3 is TGTGCCAGCAGCTTGGCCGGACTAGCGGGGGGGCTGGAGACCCAGTACTTC. Its translation: CASSLAGLAGGLETQYF.

The chain uses TRBV5-1 and TRBJ1-1, with D hard to call. The CDR3 extends over 16 amino acids. Trimming removed 0 bases from V and 1 base from J, with 13 bases in between. Looked up from germline, CDR1 is SGHRS and CDR2 is YFSETQ. The CDR3 region has the DNA TGCGCCAGCAGCTTGGGGTCAGGTCTGGGGAACACTGAAGCTTTCTTT. Protein product: CASSLGSGLGNTEAFF.

V is TRBV19 and J is TRBJ1-2, with TRBD1 matching over 7 bases. Germline V gene data show CDR1 as LNHDA and CDR2 as SQIVND (reference sequence). V trimming: 3 bases; J trimming: 4 bases; junction bases outside the gene matches: 8. The CDR3 contains 15 residues. CDR3 coding DNA: TGTGCCAGTAGTATCAAAGGGGGCAGCGGCTATGGCTACACCTTC. The encoded protein is CASSIKGGSGYGYTF.

This clone was counted a single time. The chain recombines TRBV18 with TRBJ2-5; a weak D match, TRBD2 (7 bases). CDR1 KGHSH and CDR2 LQKENI come from the germline V gene. The CDR3 extends over 13 amino acids. V lost 4 bases to trimming and J lost 5 bases, with 11 bases between them. Here the CDR3 DNA reads TGTGCCAGCTCACGCGGGGGCGGGGAGACCCAGTACTTC. Translation gives CASSRGGGETQYF.

The chain is built from TRBV5-4 and TRBJ1-1, with D hard to call. Looked up from germline, CDR1 is SGHNT and CDR2 is YYREEE (reference sequence). Trimming stripped 0 bases from V and 6 bases from J, with 15 bases between. The CDR3 runs 15 residues. The CDR3 is CASSLDSVGVPEAFF. The CDR3 nucleotides read TGTGCCAGCAGCTTGGACTCGGTCGGGGTCCCTGAAGCTTTCTTT.

V and J are TRBV5-6 and TRBJ1-2; D is unresolved. CDR1 is SGHDT, CDR2 YYEEEE, per germline. Trimming cost V 1 base and J 4 bases, with 11 bases left between them. CDR3 size: 14 residues. The CDR3 sequence: CASSLYQASYGYTF. The CDR3 DNA sequence: TGTGCCAGCAGCTTGTATCAGGCATCCTATGGCTACACCTTC.

The chain recombines TRBV29-1 with TRBJ2-1; TRBD1 aligns across 10 bases. There are 13 residues in the CDR3. Trimming removed 4 bases from V and 7 bases from J; junction bases left unmatched: 4. Germline V gene lookup returns CDR1 SQVTM and CDR2 ANQGSEA. CDR3 residues: CSVADRGLNEQFF. CDR3 nucleotide sequence: TGCAGCGTTGCCGACAGGGGGCTTAATGAGCAGTTCTTC.

J is TRBJ1-5 and V is TRBV6-5; D perhaps matches TRBD1 (5 bases). The CDR3 runs 14 residues. Germline V gene sequence: CDR1 MNHEY, CDR2 SVGAGI. The V end was cut by 6 bases, the J end by 5 bases, with 14 bases between. CDR3 in DNA: TGTGCCAGCAGCTCGTGGGGCAGTGATCAGCCCCAGCATTTT. Encoded protein: CASSSWGSDQPQHF.

V and J are TRBV7-9 and TRBJ1-2; D is unresolved. The CDR3 sequence is 12 residues long. V lost 11 bases, J lost 4 bases, and 14 bases lay in between. Germline lookup yields CDR1 SEHNR and CDR2 FQNEAQ (reference sequence). Here the CDR3 reads CAGQNLSYGYTF. The DNA of the CDR3 is TGTGCCGGCCAGAATTTAAGCTATGGCTACACCTTC.

This rearrangement joins TRBV4-1 to TRBJ2-7; D remains unclear. Trimming stripped 1 base from V and 3 bases from J, with 7 bases between. CDR1 is MGHRA, CDR2 YSYEKL, per germline. This CDR3 contains 13 residues. The CDR3 sequence: CASSQGPIYEQYF. The CDR3 DNA is TGCGCCAGCAGCCAAGGGCCGATCTACGAGCAGTACTTC.

In DNA, the CDR3 is TGCGCCAGCAGCCCACTAACGCCCGCTGGGTCTGAAGCTTTCTTT. Its protein product is CASSPLTPAGSEAFF. The chain has TRBV5-1 and TRBJ1-1; D is ambiguous. Germline assignment: CDR1 SGHRS and CDR2 YFSETQ. The CDR3 is made up of 15 amino acids. V lost 4 bases, J lost 6 bases, and 19 bases lay in between.

This clone was detected only once. The gene calls are TRBV21-1 and TRBJ2-4; the listed D gene, TRBD1, was not tested against the DNA. TRBV21-1 is classified as a pseudogene. This CDR3 has 17 residues. CDR3 sequence (DNA): TGTGCCAGCAGCAAAAGTAACAGGGGGCAAGCCAAAAACATTCAGTACTTC. It translates to CASSKSNRGQAKNIQYF.

The rearrangement links TRBV18 to TRBJ2-1, with D uncertain. V lost 3 bases and J 5 bases, leaving 8 bases between the germline ends. This CDR3 is built from 13 residues. Germline CDR1 reads KGHSH; CDR2 reads LQKENI. CDR3 region: CASSPDSHNEQFF. The CDR3 DNA reads TGTGCCAGCTCACCCGATAGCCACAATGAGCAGTTCTTC. The whole variable domain, remainder taken from reference TRBV18 and TRBJ2-1, is NAGVMQNPRHLVRRRGQEARLRCSPMKGHSHVYWYRQLPEEGLKFMVYLQKENIIDESGMPKERFSAEFPKEGPSILRIQQVVRGDSAAYFCASSPDSHNEQFFGPGTRLTVL.

The DNA of the CDR3 is TGTGCCATCAGCGCCGGGACAAGCTATGGCTACACCTTC. This gives the protein CAISAGTSYGYTF. The rearrangement uses TRBV10-3 and TRBJ1-2, with a weak D call TRBD1 (6 bases). CDR3 length: 13 residues. Germline V CDR1 and CDR2: ENHRY, SYGVKD. The ends were cut back, 6 bases at V and 4 bases at J, with 12 bases in the middle.

This sequence joins TRBV19 and TRBJ2-7; possible D gene TRBD1, 5 bases. Germline CDR1 LNHDA, CDR2 SQIVND (reference sequence). The CDR3 runs 14 residues. V lost 3 bases, J lost 6 bases, and 15 bases lay in between. The CDR3: CASSIARATGEQYF. CDR3 bases: TGTGCCAGTAGTATCGCCAGGGCAACTGGCGAGCAGTACTTC. Drawing the rest from reference TRBV19 and TRBJ2-7, the complete variable domain is DGGITQSPKYLFRKEGQNVTLSCEQNLNHDAMYWYRQDPGQGLRLIYYSQIVNDFQKGDIAEGYSVSREKKESFPLTVTSAQKNPTAFYLCASSIARATGEQYFGPGTRLTVT.

This chain links TRBV2 with TRBJ1-1; TRBD1 matches 9 bases. Trimming cost V 5 bases and J 0 bases; bases outside gene matches: 13. Germline V gives CDR1 SNHLY, CDR2 FYNNEI. There are 18 residues in the CDR3. CDR3 in amino acids: CASSLTTDRGYMNTEAFF. The CDR3 region has the DNA TGTGCCAGCAGTTTAACAACGGACAGGGGCTACATGAACACTGAAGCTTTCTTT.

This chain joins TRBV5-4 and TRBJ1-2, with TRBD1 matching 7 bases. This CDR3 has 14 amino acids. With V trimmed by 3 bases and J by 8 bases, 10 bases remained unmatched. Germline loops: CDR1 SGHNT, CDR2 YYREEE (reference sequence). This chain's CDR3 is CASSSTGTANGYTF. CDR3 coding DNA: TGTGCCAGCAGCTCGACCGGGACAGCTAACGGCTACACCTTC.

This chain links TRBV9 with TRBJ2-7; 9 nucleotides agree with TRBD1. CDR1 and CDR2 (germline): SGDLS, YYNGEE. V lost 3 bases to trimming and J lost 3 bases; unmatched junction nucleotides: 7. The CDR3 spans 15 residues. In nucleotides, the CDR3 is TGTGCCAGCAGCGCCTCCGGGACAGGGAGCTACGAGCAGTACTTC. It translates to CASSASGTGSYEQYF.